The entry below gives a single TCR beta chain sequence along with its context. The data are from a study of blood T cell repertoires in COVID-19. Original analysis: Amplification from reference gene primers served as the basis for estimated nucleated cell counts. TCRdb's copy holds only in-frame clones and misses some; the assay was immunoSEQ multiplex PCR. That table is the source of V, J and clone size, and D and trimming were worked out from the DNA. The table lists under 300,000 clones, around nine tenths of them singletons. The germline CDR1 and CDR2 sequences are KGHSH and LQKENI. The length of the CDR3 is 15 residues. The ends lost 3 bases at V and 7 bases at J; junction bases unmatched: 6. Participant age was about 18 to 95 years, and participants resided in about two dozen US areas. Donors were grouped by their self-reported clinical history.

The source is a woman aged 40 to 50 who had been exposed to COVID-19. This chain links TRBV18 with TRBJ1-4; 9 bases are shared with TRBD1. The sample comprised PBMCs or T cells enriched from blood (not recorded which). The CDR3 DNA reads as TGTGCCAGCTCACCTACAGGGGGCGAGGGTGAAAAACTGTTTTTT. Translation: CASSPTGGEGEKLFF. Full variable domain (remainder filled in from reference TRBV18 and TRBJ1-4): NAGVMQNPRHLVRRRGQEARLRCSPMKGHSHVYWYRQLPEEGLKFMVYLQKENIIDESGMPKERFSAEFPKEGPSILRIQQVVRGDSAAYFCASSPTGGEGEKLFFGSGTQLSVL.